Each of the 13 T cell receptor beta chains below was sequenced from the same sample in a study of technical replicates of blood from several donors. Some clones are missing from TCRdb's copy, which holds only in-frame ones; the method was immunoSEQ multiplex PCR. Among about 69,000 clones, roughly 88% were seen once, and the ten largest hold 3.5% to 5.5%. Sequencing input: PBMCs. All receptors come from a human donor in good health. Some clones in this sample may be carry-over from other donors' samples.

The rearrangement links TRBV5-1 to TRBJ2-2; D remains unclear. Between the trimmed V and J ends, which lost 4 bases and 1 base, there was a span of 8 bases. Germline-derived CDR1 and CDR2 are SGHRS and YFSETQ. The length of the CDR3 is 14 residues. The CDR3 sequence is CASSPNRNTGELFF. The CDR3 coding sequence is TGCGCCAGCAGCCCCAACAGGAACACCGGGGAGCTGTTTTTT.

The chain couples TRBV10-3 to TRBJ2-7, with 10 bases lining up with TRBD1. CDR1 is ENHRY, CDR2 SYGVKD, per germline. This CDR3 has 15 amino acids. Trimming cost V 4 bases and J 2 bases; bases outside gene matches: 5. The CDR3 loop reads CAISGGTGETYEQYF. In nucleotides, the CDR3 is TGTGCCATCAGTGGCGGGACAGGGGAGACCTACGAGCAGTACTTC.

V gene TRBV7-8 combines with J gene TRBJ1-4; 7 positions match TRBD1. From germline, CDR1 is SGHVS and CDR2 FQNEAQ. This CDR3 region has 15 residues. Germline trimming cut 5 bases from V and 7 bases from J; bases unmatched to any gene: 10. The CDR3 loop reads CASSPRDSRGEKLFF. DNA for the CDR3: TGTGCCAGCAGCCCCAGGGACAGCCGGGGTGAAAAACTGTTTTTT.

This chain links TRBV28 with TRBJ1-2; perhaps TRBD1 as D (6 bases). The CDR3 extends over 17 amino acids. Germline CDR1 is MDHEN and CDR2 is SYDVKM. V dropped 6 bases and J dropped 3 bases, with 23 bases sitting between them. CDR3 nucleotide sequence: TGTGCCAGCAGCCGTCCTGTAGGGTCGGCAGGGGACTATGGCTACACCTTC. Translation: CASSRPVGSAGDYGYTF.

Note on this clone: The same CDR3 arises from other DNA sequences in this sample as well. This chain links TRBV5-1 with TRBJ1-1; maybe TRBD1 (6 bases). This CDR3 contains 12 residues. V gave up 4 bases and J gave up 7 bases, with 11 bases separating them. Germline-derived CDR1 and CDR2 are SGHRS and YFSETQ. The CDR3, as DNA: TGCGCCAGCAGCCCAGAGACAGGTGAAGCTTTCTTT. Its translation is CASSPETGEAFF.

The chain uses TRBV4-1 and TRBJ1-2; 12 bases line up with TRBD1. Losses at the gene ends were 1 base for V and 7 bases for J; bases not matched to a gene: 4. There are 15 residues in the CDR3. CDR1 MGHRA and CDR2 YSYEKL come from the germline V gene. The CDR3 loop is CASSQGDRGPFGYTF. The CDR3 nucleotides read TGCGCCAGCAGCCAAGGGGACAGGGGGCCCTTTGGCTACACCTTC.

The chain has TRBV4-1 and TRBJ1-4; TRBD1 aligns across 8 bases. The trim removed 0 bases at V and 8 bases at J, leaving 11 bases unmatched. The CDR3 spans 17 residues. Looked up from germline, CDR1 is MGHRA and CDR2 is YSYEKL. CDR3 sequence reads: CASSQEKGTGAREKLFF. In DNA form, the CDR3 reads TGCGCCAGCAGCCAAGAAAAGGGGACAGGAGCTAGGGAAAAACTGTTTTTT.

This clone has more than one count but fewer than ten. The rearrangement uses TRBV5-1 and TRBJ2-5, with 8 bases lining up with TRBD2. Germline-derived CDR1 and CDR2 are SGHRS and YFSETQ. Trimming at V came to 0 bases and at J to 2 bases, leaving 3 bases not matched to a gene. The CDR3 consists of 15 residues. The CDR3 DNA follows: TGCGCCAGCAGCTTGGGAGGCGGGGGGCAAGAGACCCAGTACTTC. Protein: CASSLGGGGQETQYF.

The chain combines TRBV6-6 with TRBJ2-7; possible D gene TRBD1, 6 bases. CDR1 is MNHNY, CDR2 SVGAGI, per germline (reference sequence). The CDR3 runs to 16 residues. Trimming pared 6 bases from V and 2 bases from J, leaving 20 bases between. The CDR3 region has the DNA TGTGCCAGCAGATCGACCAACAGGGACAAAACCTACGAGCAGTACTTC. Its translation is CASRSTNRDKTYEQYF.

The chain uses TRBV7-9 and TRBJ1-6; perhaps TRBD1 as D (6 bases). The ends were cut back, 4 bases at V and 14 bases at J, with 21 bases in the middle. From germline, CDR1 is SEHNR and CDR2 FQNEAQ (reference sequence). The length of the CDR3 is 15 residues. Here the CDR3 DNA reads TGTGCCAGCAGCTCCACCGGGACACTGGATTCTGCCCTCCACTTT. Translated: CASSSTGTLDSALHF.

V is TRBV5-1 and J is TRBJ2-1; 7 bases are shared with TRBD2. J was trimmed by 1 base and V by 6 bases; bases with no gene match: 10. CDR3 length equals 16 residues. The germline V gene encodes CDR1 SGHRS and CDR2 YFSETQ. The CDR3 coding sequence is TGCGCCAGCACACCTCTAGCGGAGCCTTCCTACAATGAGCAGTTCTTC. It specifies CASTPLAEPSYNEQFF.

CDR3 in amino acids: CASSLGLAGGGDYNEQFF. The CDR3 coding sequence is TGTGCCAGCAGCCTCGGACTAGCGGGGGGCGGGGACTACAATGAGCAGTTCTTC. The V and J genes are TRBV28 and TRBJ2-1; 14 positions match TRBD2. The CDR3 loop spans 18 amino acids. Trimming removed 6 bases from V and 3 bases from J; junction bases left unmatched: 10. CDR1 MDHEN and CDR2 SYDVKM come from the germline V gene.

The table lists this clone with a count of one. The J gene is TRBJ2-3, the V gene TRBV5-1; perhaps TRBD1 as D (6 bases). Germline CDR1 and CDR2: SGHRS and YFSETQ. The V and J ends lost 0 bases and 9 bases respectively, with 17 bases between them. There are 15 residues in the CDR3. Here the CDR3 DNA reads TGCGCCAGCAGCTTGGCAGGGGCCCCCCGAGGCACGCAGTATTTT. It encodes CASSLAGAPRGTQYF. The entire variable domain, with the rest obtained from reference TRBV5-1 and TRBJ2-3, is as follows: KAGVTQTPRYLIKTRGQQVTLSCSPISGHRSVSWYQQTPGQGLQFLFEYFSETQRNKGNFPGRFSGRQFSNSRSEMNVSTLELGDSALYLCASSLAGAPRGTQYFGPGTRLTVL.